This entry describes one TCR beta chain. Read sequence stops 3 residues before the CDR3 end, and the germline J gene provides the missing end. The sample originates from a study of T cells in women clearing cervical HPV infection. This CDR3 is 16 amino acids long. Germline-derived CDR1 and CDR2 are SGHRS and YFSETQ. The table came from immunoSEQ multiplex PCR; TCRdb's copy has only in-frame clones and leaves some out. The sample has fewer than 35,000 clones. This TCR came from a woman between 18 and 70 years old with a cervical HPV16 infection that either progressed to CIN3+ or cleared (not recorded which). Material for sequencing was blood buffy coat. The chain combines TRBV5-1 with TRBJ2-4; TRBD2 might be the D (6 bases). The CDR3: CASYNGGDWFDYGQYF. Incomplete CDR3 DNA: TGCGCCAGCTATAATGGAGGGGACTGGTTCGACTATGGT.